This T cell receptor (beta chain) was documented in a study of cytomegalovirus exposure and HLA in healthy donors. The germline gives CDR1 SGHTA, CDR2 FQGNSA. This CDR3 comprises 13 residues. The V gene lost 1 base and the J gene lost 5 bases, with 8 bases spanning the gap. The study ran its PCR with 60 Vbeta and 13 Jbeta primers. Using immunoSEQ multiplex PCR, the repertoire was profiled, and TCRdb retains in-frame clones only, with some absent. The table records approximately 160,000 clones, about 80% of them present only once. Study-level results: Information on immune exposure was restricted to one variable (CMV serostatus). An observed cluster of highly shared sequence variants was recorded as a likely sequencing artifact.

Concerning this clone: Its antigen remains unidentified.

The sequencing input was PBMCs. This clonotype was obtained from a woman aged 30 to 39 in good health and CMV-seropositive. The rearrangement joins TRBV7-2 to TRBJ1-1; D gene unclear. CDR3 sequence: CASSLVGLTEAFF. CDR3 nucleotide sequence: TGTGCCAGCAGCTTAGTTGGGCTAACTGAAGCTTTCTTT.